These 8 T cell receptor beta chains were sequenced from one sample in a study of blood T cell repertoires in COVID-19 (dated by TCRdb to 2018 to 2020). Libraries came from the immunoSEQ multiplex PCR assay. TCRdb carries this immuneACCESS record with in-frame sequences only. Its versions omit some clonotypes, under half of them owing to an unresolved V gene in the studies checked, with the rest unexplained. The sample includes about 200,000 clones, with about four fifths observed a single time. Together, the top ten hold roughly 6.9% of the sample. Sequenced sample: PBMCs or T cells enriched from blood (not recorded which). These receptor sequences come from a man aged 35-49 years who had recovered from COVID-19.

V gene TRBV3-1 (or the pseudogene TRBV3-2) combines with J gene TRBJ2-7; TRBD1 might be the D (6 bases). V was cut by 0 bases and J by 3 bases, with 18 bases left in between. This CDR3 is built from 17 residues. Germline-derived CDR1 and CDR2 are LGHDT and YNNKEL (reference sequence). CDR3 nucleotides: TGTGCCAGCAGCCAAGATATAATAACAGGGTTGAACTACGAGCAGTACTTC. Protein sequence: CASSQDIITGLNYEQYF.

The chain couples TRBV6-1 to TRBJ1-2, with TRBD1 matching 8 bases. The CDR3 has 13 residues. Per germline, CDR1 MNHNS and CDR2 SASEGT. The V segment lost 0 bases and the J segment 6 bases; nucleotides outside the gene matches: 0. In DNA form, the CDR3 reads TGTGCCAGCAGTGAAGCGGACAGGGATGGCTACACCTTC. This translates into CASSEADRDGYTF.

The V and J genes are TRBV5-1 and TRBJ1-1; D uncertain. Germline V CDR1 and CDR2: SGHRS, YFSETQ. The CDR3 is made up of 14 amino acids. Deletions cut 0 bases from V and 5 bases from J, with 11 bases between. CDR3 bases: TGCGCCAGCAGCTTGGAAGCAGCGTTAACTGAAGCTTTCTTT. It translates to CASSLEAALTEAFF.

This clone was observed once. The chain is built from TRBV2 and TRBJ1-1; unclear D gene. V shed 5 bases and J shed 6 bases, with 10 bases lying between them. The CDR3 runs to 12 residues. Germline V gene lookup returns CDR1 SNHLY and CDR2 FYNNEI. The CDR3 spells CASSPTIPEAFF. In DNA form, the CDR3 reads TGTGCCAGCAGTCCTACTATCCCTGAAGCTTTCTTT.

In this sample, this clone turned up once. This chain uses TRBV6-5 with TRBJ1-2; D remains ambiguous. Germline assignment: CDR1 MNHEY and CDR2 SVGAGI. The V and J ends lost 8 bases and 2 bases respectively, with 18 bases between them. The CDR3 covers 15 residues. Here the CDR3 reads CASVYLLGGNYGYTF. CDR3 nucleotides: TGTGCCAGCGTTTACTTACTAGGAGGGAACTATGGCTACACCTTC.

This clone was detected a few times. CDR3 DNA sequence: TGCGCCAGCAGCCGAGTATGGGCGGGGGCGAACGGCTACGAGCAGTACTTC. Translating gives CASSRVWAGANGYEQYF. The genes are TRBV4-3 and TRBJ2-7, with D possibly being TRBD2 (7 bases). V was cut by 4 bases and J by 3 bases, with 22 bases left in between. The CDR3 is 17 residues long. The V gene's germline CDR1 is LGHNA and CDR2 YSLEER.

CDR3 sequence (DNA): TGCGCCAGCCACAGGGAGACCTACTACGAGCAGTACTTC. It codes for CASHRETYYEQYF. This chain links TRBV5-1 with TRBJ2-7, with D possibly TRBD1 on 6 matching bases. The CDR3 runs to 13 residues. The V gene's germline CDR1 is SGHRS and CDR2 YFSETQ. V gave up 7 bases and J gave up 3 bases, with 14 bases separating them.

The rearrangement uses TRBV4-2 and TRBJ2-1, with D perhaps matching TRBD2 (7 bases). CDR3 size: 16 residues. Germline values: CDR1 LGHNA, CDR2 YNFKEQ. Between the trimmed V and J ends, which lost 1 base and 4 bases, there was a span of 14 bases. In nucleotides, the CDR3 is TGTGCCAGCAGCCAAGTAAAGGGGGGGCAGTACAATGAGCAGTTCTTC. Translated: CASSQVKGGQYNEQFF.